This T cell receptor beta chain derives from a study of CD8+ T cells in alopecia areata. Findings and limits, study-wide: In scalp and blood, many expanded lesional clones persisted during tofacitinib. Scalp lesions, especially in alopecia totalis/universalis, had higher clonality than normal scalp.

This clone was detected once. The antigen remains undetermined. V lost 5 bases to trimming and J lost 3 bases, with 14 bases between them. This CDR3 is built from 14 residues. Germline V gives CDR1 SGHAT, CDR2 FQDESV (reference sequence). Treatment indicated: oral pan-JAK inhibitor, 5-10 mg twice daily. Punch biopsies of lesional scalp, plus peripheral blood, were taken from alopecia areata patients. PBMCs, the starting material, were the source of sorted CD4+ and CD8+ T cells. In each case, RNA was isolated and then reverse transcribed into cDNA as the sequencing template. Repertoires were generated with immunoSEQ multiplex PCR, while TCRdb's copy carries only in-frame clones and drops some. The data hold roughly 180,000 clones, with 50% to 60% observed a single time.

The chain employs TRBV11-1 and TRBJ2-7; D possibly corresponds to TRBD1 (6 bases). This specimen was CD4+ T cells sorted from blood, taken at week 4, from a patient treated with tofacitinib. The TCR was taken from a human donor with alopecia areata. The CDR3 spells CASSTDRKDYEQYF. DNA of the CDR3: TGTGCCAGCAGCACCGACAGGAAAGACTACGAGCAGTACTTC.